Listed below are T cell receptor beta chains from one sample, sequenced in a study of T cells in Graves' hyperthyroidism and ophthalmopathy. TCRdb itself ran the multiplex PCR reads through MiXCR, one entry per CDR3 protein. The data contain more than 450,000 distinct CDR3 sequences, roughly 21% of them singletons. Sequencing was performed on blood. These receptors were collected from a man between 35 and 55 years old with Graves' ophthalmopathy. Both conserved end residues are part of each CDR3. Fields, in order: CDR3 protein, clone size, V gene. A clone size is listed for some rows: how often the clone was seen (once, few, many), or a class if it is expanded.

CATSRDRVVGEQYF NA TRBV15
CASSPDRGGYTF few TRBV7-2
CASSPKISYNEQFF many TRBV12-3/TRBV12-4
CASSLDRQSPYLYGWGYEQYF many TRBV28
CASSYSKDRTYEQYF many TRBV6-2/TRBV6-3
CAIRDRGETQYF NA TRBV10-3
CASGLVLGSLSSGNTIYF once TRBV12-5
CASSLAYPGTGELFF once TRBV5-8
CASSVEGQLNQPQHF few TRBV9
CASSEGRNTEAFF few TRBV2
CASSEARGSGELFF few TRBV6-1
CASSDQRGSYEQYF NA TRBV18
CSAIDGRDTQYF many TRBV20-1
CASSYVALGTEAFF few TRBV6-2/TRBV6-3
CSVAQGTGELFF NA TRBV29-1
CASSQRTGRITGELFF NA TRBV14
CASSLRGQGTGELFF many TRBV11-2
CASSLGRASGRIGSFYEQYF NA TRBV7-2
CASSLHWTSGRYEQYF NA TRBV3-1
CASSPPSRAANGYTF few TRBV18
CASSSALGAKNIQYF NA TRBV5-1
CASSYPDSTDTQYF many TRBV6-2/TRBV6-3
CASSRKTGTNEKLFF many TRBV11-2
CATGIPSYEQYF NA TRBV24-1
CSARGEREGPRVETQYF NA TRBV20-1
CASSQGEGTAQPQHF many TRBV4-1
CSAMTPANYGYTF few TRBV20-1
CASSSGLGAKNIQYF NA TRBV28
CASSDTTSGSDTQYF NA TRBV6-4
CAWGQRGPAYNEQFF many TRBV30
CASSQAVAGAGELFF NA TRBV7-3
CSRDYSYNEQFF few TRBV20-1
CASSLFASGSSYNEQFF many TRBV5-1
CASRPTGGSTGELFF NA TRBV28
CASGNTENIQYF few TRBV5-1
CASSVGLAGETDTQYF once TRBV9
CASSPTTGSNEQYF NA TRBV9
CASSLRAANNEQFF NA TRBV12-3/TRBV12-4
CASSPKGGIPTDTQYF many TRBV12-3/TRBV12-4
CASSIDTTLTEAFF NA TRBV6-1
CASSWPRGQSSYNEQFF many TRBV7-6
CASKPGGQGAEGYTF few TRBV12-3/TRBV12-4
CSASQYSERDEQYF once TRBV20-1
CASSSQAGSTGELFF many TRBV18
CSAREVGEQFF NA TRBV20-1
CASSPGAGEETQYF NA TRBV4-2
CASSPWGGRVNEQFF many TRBV11-2
CASSWTTALSTQYF few TRBV28
CASSPRANYGYTF few TRBV3-1
CASSSLGRGNQPQHF NA TRBV27